The 25 T cell receptor beta chains reported below all come from one sample, sequenced in a study of technical replicates of blood from a few donors. Libraries were prepared by immunoSEQ multiplex PCR; TCRdb keeps only in-frame clonotypes and omits some of them. The sample lists about 59,000 clones, 93% seen once, with about 3.9% in the top ten. The material sequenced was PBMCs. The receptors originated from a human donor in good health. Some clones in this sample may be carry-over from other donors' samples.

The V gene is TRBV15, the J gene TRBJ2-7; TRBD2 aligns across 7 bases. Per germline, CDR1 LNHNV and CDR2 YYDKDF (reference sequence). J lost 6 bases, V lost 0 bases, and 5 bases had no gene match. The CDR3 runs 14 residues. CDR3 region: CATSRETSGGEQYF. DNA of the CDR3: TGTGCCACCAGCAGAGAAACGTCGGGAGGCGAGCAGTACTTC.

The chain joins TRBV25-1 to TRBJ2-3; 8 bases are a match to TRBD2. With 5 bases clipped from V and 1 base from J, the junction kept 8 bases outside the gene matches. The germline V gene encodes CDR1 MGHDK and CDR2 SYGVNS. The CDR3 consists of 16 residues. The DNA of the CDR3 is TGTGCCAGCAGTCCCTGGAGCGGGGGAGGCACAGATACGCAGTATTTT. This translates into CASSPWSGGGTDTQYF.

The chain recombines TRBV9 with TRBJ2-2; TRBD1 matches 7 bases. V lost 0 bases to trimming and J lost 5 bases; unmatched junction nucleotides: 7. Germline V CDR1 and CDR2: SGDLS, YYNGEE. The CDR3 loop spans 16 amino acids. The CDR3 DNA reads TGTGCCAGCAGCGTAGCGACAGGGCTGGTGACCGGGGAGCTGTTTTTT. Translating it yields CASSVATGLVTGELFF.

V gene TRBV10-3 combines with J gene TRBJ1-2; 7 bases are a match to TRBD1. The germline CDR1 and CDR2 sequences are ENHRY and SYGVKD. Trimming removed 4 bases from V and 1 base from J; junction bases left unmatched: 0. This CDR3 has 13 amino acids. The CDR3 nucleotides read TGTGCCATCAGTGCAGGGGGTAACTATGGCTACACCTTC. Translating it yields CAISAGGNYGYTF.

The chain joins TRBV7-9 to TRBJ1-2; 7 bases align to TRBD1. Germline CDR1 SEHNR, CDR2 FQNEAQ (reference sequence). This CDR3 comprises 14 residues. J was trimmed by 8 bases and V by 5 bases; bases with no gene match: 11. CDR3 protein: CASSPQEGAGGYTF. CDR3 in DNA: TGTGCCAGCAGCCCCCAAGAGGGGGCGGGGGGCTACACCTTC.

This clone was recorded once. V and J are TRBV6-5 and TRBJ1-3; 10 bases map to TRBD1. This CDR3 is built from 15 residues. CDR1 is MNHEY, CDR2 SVGAGI, per germline. V gave up 6 bases and J gave up 4 bases; unmatched junction bases: 6. The CDR3 coding sequence is TGTGCCAGCAGCCGACAGGGGGCCAGGGGAAACACCATATATTTT. Translating gives CASSRQGARGNTIYF.

V usage is TRBV4-2 and J usage is TRBJ2-5; D not certain. CDR1 and CDR2 from the germline V gene are LGHNA and YNFKEQ. V was shortened by 3 bases and J by 0 bases, with 14 bases between the two germline ends. The CDR3 is made up of 16 amino acids. CDR3 in DNA: TGTGCCAGCAGCCAGAAGGCGGTAACGTACCAAGAGACCCAGTACTTC. This translates into CASSQKAVTYQETQYF.

This chain uses TRBV7-8 with TRBJ1-4, with no clear D. The CDR3 is made up of 14 amino acids. The germline V gene encodes CDR1 SGHVS and CDR2 FQNEAQ. V was trimmed by 4 bases and J by 2 bases, leaving 8 bases between them. The CDR3 nucleotides read TGTGCCAGCAGCTCAACTTGGACTAATGAAAAACTGTTTTTT. It translates to CASSSTWTNEKLFF.

The sample holds one count of this clone. This sequence joins TRBV5-1 and TRBJ1-1; possible D gene TRBD1, 5 bases. The V and J ends lost 1 base and 4 bases respectively, with 11 bases between them. The CDR3 runs to 14 residues. The germline gives CDR1 SGHRS, CDR2 YFSETQ. The CDR3 region is CASSLNTGGTEAFF. Here the CDR3 DNA reads TGCGCCAGCAGCTTGAATACCGGGGGCACTGAAGCTTTCTTT.

The chain employs TRBV5-4 and TRBJ2-2; D possibly corresponds to TRBD2 (5 bases). The V gene's germline CDR1 is SGHNT and CDR2 YYREEE (reference sequence). The CDR3 sequence is 14 residues long. The V and J ends lost 2 bases and 1 base respectively, with 6 bases between them. This CDR3 reads CASSLRGNTGELFF. In DNA, the CDR3 is TGTGCCAGCAGCTTACGGGGGAACACCGGGGAGCTGTTTTTT.

This rearrangement joins TRBV5-1 to TRBJ2-1; TRBD2 matches 8 bases. The germline gives CDR1 SGHRS, CDR2 YFSETQ. The V gene end was trimmed by 4 bases and the J gene end by 4 bases; junction bases not matched to a gene: 4. The CDR3 is 14 amino acids. The CDR3 bases are TGCGCCAGCAGCCCCGGGGGGGGGTACAATGAGCAGTTCTTC. Amino acid sequence: CASSPGGGYNEQFF. The full variable domain, completed using reference TRBV5-1 and TRBJ2-1, is KAGVTQTPRYLIKTRGQQVTLSCSPISGHRSVSWYQQTPGQGLQFLFEYFSETQRNKGNFPGRFSGRQFSNSRSEMNVSTLELGDSALYLCASSPGGGYNEQFFGPGTRLTVL.

The V gene is TRBV5-5, the J gene TRBJ1-2, with D uncertain. With 4 bases removed from V and 4 bases from J, the gap between germline ends came to 14 bases. CDR3 size: 14 residues. CDR1 is SGHKS, CDR2 YYEKEE, per germline (reference sequence). The CDR3 sequence: CASSPLTGVYGYTF. CDR3 DNA sequence: TGTGCCAGCAGCCCCCTGACCGGGGTCTATGGCTACACCTTC.

This chain uses TRBV2 with TRBJ2-3, with TRBD2 as a possible D gene (5 bases). Germline loops: CDR1 SNHLY, CDR2 FYNNEI. Trimming removed 3 bases from V and 3 bases from J, with 13 bases in between. This CDR3 contains 15 residues. CDR3 sequence: CASSDWASGTDTQYF. CDR3 DNA: TGTGCCAGCAGTGACTGGGCGTCGGGGACAGATACGCAGTATTTT.

The chain couples TRBV18 to TRBJ2-1, with D maybe TRBD2 (6 bases). Germline V gives CDR1 KGHSH, CDR2 LQKENI. V was trimmed by 3 bases and J by 2 bases, leaving 8 bases between them. CDR3 length equals 14 residues. The CDR3 region is CASSPWRAYNEQFF. The DNA for the CDR3 is TGTGCCAGCTCACCGTGGAGGGCCTACAATGAGCAGTTCTTC.

The V and J genes are TRBV7-2 and TRBJ2-1, with TRBD1 identical over 8 bases. CDR1 and CDR2 (germline): SGHTA, FQGNSA. There are 13 residues in the CDR3. Trimming cost V 2 bases and J 7 bases; bases outside gene matches: 1. This CDR3 is CASSLNRGNEQFF. CDR3 in DNA: TGTGCCAGCAGCTTAAACAGGGGGAATGAGCAGTTCTTC.

V is TRBV5-4 and J is TRBJ2-7; 14 bases are a match to TRBD2. Per germline, CDR1 SGHNT and CDR2 YYREEE (reference sequence). The length of the CDR3 is 16 residues. Trimming at V came to 0 bases and at J to 3 bases, leaving 2 bases not matched to a gene. Here the CDR3 DNA reads TGTGCCAGCAGCTTGGCAGGGACTAGCGGGAGCTACGAGCAGTACTTC. It yields the protein CASSLAGTSGSYEQYF.

This chain links TRBV5-6 with TRBJ1-5; TRBD1 aligns across 8 bases. CDR3 length: 16 residues. Germline CDR1 reads SGHDT; CDR2 reads YYEEEE. Losses at the gene ends were 4 bases for V and 2 bases for J; bases not matched to a gene: 8. The CDR3 sequence is CASSVRTGSGNQPQHF. CDR3 sequence (DNA): TGTGCCAGCAGCGTCCGGACAGGGTCGGGCAATCAGCCCCAGCATTTT.

The chain has TRBV4-2 and TRBJ1-4; no definite D call. Trimming shortened V by 0 bases and J by 14 bases, and 10 bases separated the two germline ends. The CDR3 is made up of 12 amino acids. Germline V gene sequence: CDR1 LGHNA, CDR2 YNFKEQ. CDR3 nucleotide sequence: TGTGCCAGCAGCCAAGATGCAGCGTCTCTGTTTTTT. Amino acid sequence: CASSQDAASLFF.

This clone was recorded once. V usage is TRBV5-1 and J usage is TRBJ1-4; 9 positions match TRBD1. Per germline, CDR1 SGHRS and CDR2 YFSETQ. The CDR3 runs 16 residues. V was pared by 4 bases and J by 0 bases, with 4 bases of the junction left unmatched. The CDR3 DNA follows: TGCGCCAGCAGCCCAGGGACAGGGACAACTAATGAAAAACTGTTTTTT. It yields the protein CASSPGTGTTNEKLFF.

This chain uses TRBV28 with TRBJ2-7; a possible D gene is TRBD1 (5 bases). V was cut by 6 bases and J by 0 bases, with 15 bases left in between. This CDR3 spans 15 amino acids. Germline assignment: CDR1 MDHEN and CDR2 SYDVKM. Here the CDR3 reads CASRTDSLSSYEQYF. CDR3 DNA sequence: TGTGCCAGCAGAACTGACAGCCTGAGCTCCTACGAGCAGTACTTC. The whole variable domain, filled in from reference TRBV28 and TRBJ2-7, reads DVKVTQSSRYLVKRTGEKVFLECVQDMDHENMFWYRQDPGLGLRLIYFSYDVKMKEKGDIPEGYSVSREKKERFSLILESASTNQTSMYLCASRTDSLSSYEQYFGPGTRLTVT.

The genes are TRBV23-1 and TRBJ2-7, with D possibly being TRBD2 (5 bases). TRBV23-1 carries the ORF label, with uncertain function. The CDR3 has 14 residues. V was pared by 7 bases and J by 5 bases, with 18 bases between. Here the CDR3 DNA reads TGCGCCAGCACCAGAGGGCCAACCCAGGACGAGCAGTACTTC. Translated: CASTRGPTQDEQYF.

The genes are TRBV5-4 and TRBJ2-3, with a tentative D call TRBD1 (7 bases). V shed 8 bases and J shed 1 base, with 17 bases lying between them. The germline CDR1 and CDR2 sequences are SGHNT and YYREEE (reference sequence). The length of the CDR3 is 15 residues. CDR3 protein: CARMDRTNRTDTQYF. The CDR3 coding sequence is TGTGCCAGAATGGACAGGACTAACCGCACAGATACGCAGTATTTT.

This clone was found once. CDR3 loop: CASSLLAANEQFF. CDR3 nucleotide sequence: TGTGCCAGCAGCTTACTAGCGGCCAATGAGCAGTTCTTC. The chain carries TRBV5-4 and TRBJ2-1; 8 positions agree with TRBD2. Germline CDR1 is SGHNT and CDR2 is YYREEE (reference sequence). Trimming removed 2 bases from V and 6 bases from J; junction bases left unmatched: 1. This CDR3 has 13 amino acids.

This chain links TRBV6-6 with TRBJ1-1; a possible D gene is TRBD1 (5 bases). The germline CDR1 and CDR2 sequences are MNHNY and SVGAGI (reference sequence). This CDR3 comprises 14 residues. Between the trimmed V and J ends, which lost 6 bases and 0 bases, there was a span of 11 bases. The CDR3 reads CASRRQLVNTEAFF. Here the CDR3 DNA reads TGTGCCAGCAGACGACAGTTAGTGAACACTGAAGCTTTCTTT.

J is TRBJ1-1 and V is TRBV4-3; D unresolved. Deletions cut 0 bases from V and 4 bases from J, with 9 bases between. Germline-derived CDR1 and CDR2 are LGHNA and YSLEER. This CDR3 spans 14 amino acids. The CDR3 protein is CASSQDRGGTEAFF. DNA for the CDR3: TGCGCCAGCAGCCAAGATCGGGGAGGCACTGAAGCTTTCTTT.